The 30 T cell receptor beta chains below all came from one sample that was sequenced in a study of blood T cell repertoires in COVID-19. Sequencing was performed with immunoSEQ multiplex PCR; in TCRdb, only in-frame clones are kept and a portion is missing. The table records about 83,000 clones, 70% to 90% of them present only once. The specimen sequenced was peripheral blood. The receptors come from an elderly woman in a cohort sampled during active or convalescent COVID-19.

The count of this clone is one. The genes are TRBV25-1 and TRBJ2-1, with a tentative D call TRBD2 (7 bases). The V gene lost 2 bases and the J gene lost 5 bases, with 16 bases spanning the gap. The germline CDR1 and CDR2 sequences are MGHDK and SYGVNS. The CDR3 spans 16 residues. The CDR3 reads CASSEPPGRGNNEQFF. The DNA for the CDR3 is TGTGCCAGCAGTGAACCCCCGGGGAGGGGGAACAATGAGCAGTTCTTC.

The chain is built from TRBV15 and TRBJ1-4; D uncertain. The CDR3 runs 14 residues. The V gene lost 2 bases and the J gene lost 7 bases, with 11 bases spanning the gap. Per germline, CDR1 LNHNV and CDR2 YYDKDF (reference sequence). This chain's CDR3 is CATSRPTRGEKLFF. The CDR3 region has the DNA TGTGCCACCAGCAGACCCACTCGAGGTGAAAAACTGTTTTTT.

V is TRBV2 and J is TRBJ1-5; D uncertain. The CDR3 length is 12 residues. The ends were cut back, 2 bases at V and 14 bases at J, with 13 bases in the middle. Germline V gene lookup returns CDR1 SNHLY and CDR2 FYNNEI. The CDR3 region is CASSEIGLLKHF. CDR3 DNA sequence: TGTGCCAGCAGTGAAATTGGACTATTGAAGCATTTT. The full variable domain, in which reference TRBV2 and TRBJ1-5 provide the parts outside the CDR3, is EPEVTQTPSHQVTQMGQEVILRCVPISNHLYFYWYRQILGQKVEFLVSFYNNEISEKSEIFDDQFSVERPDGSNFTLKIRSTKLEDSAMYFCASSEIGLLKHFGDGTRLSIL.

The J gene is TRBJ2-3, the V gene TRBV7-8, with 12 bases lining up with TRBD2. After removal of 2 bases from V and 0 bases from J, the junction contained 18 bases not matched to a gene. CDR3 length: 22 residues. Looked up from germline, CDR1 is SGHVS and CDR2 is FQNEAQ. CDR3 nucleotide sequence: TGTGCCAGCAGCTTACTTACCCGGACTAGCGGGGCAAGTCCCTCTAGCACAGATACGCAGTATTTT. Its protein product is CASSLLTRTSGASPSSTDTQYF.

This clone was seen only once. The J gene is TRBJ2-1, the V gene TRBV27; possibly TRBD2 for D (6 bases). The V gene lost 2 bases and the J gene lost 9 bases, with 11 bases spanning the gap. The CDR3 loop spans 13 amino acids. Looked up from germline, CDR1 is MNHEY and CDR2 is SMNVEV (reference sequence). As DNA, the CDR3 is TGTGCCAGCAGTTTAGGAGGGGCAGGTGAGCAGTTCTTC. Translation gives CASSLGGAGEQFF.

This clone was detected only a few times. The chain couples TRBV11-2 to TRBJ1-2, with no clear D. CDR1 and CDR2 from the germline V gene are SGHAT and FQNNGV. This CDR3 is 14 amino acids long. Trimming cost V 4 bases and J 0 bases, with 9 bases left between them. CDR3 sequence (DNA): TGTGCCAGCAGCTCCCTGAGATCTAACTATGGCTACACCTTC. This codes for CASSSLRSNYGYTF.

The chain joins TRBV24-1 to TRBJ2-3; the D gene is possibly TRBD1 (5 bases). This CDR3 is 14 amino acids long. V was clipped by 3 bases and J by 4 bases, with 10 bases between them. CDR1 and CDR2 (germline): KGHDR, SFDVKD. CDR3 in DNA: TGTGCCACCAGTGATCCTGGGGCATCAGATACGCAGTATTTT. Its protein product is CATSDPGASDTQYF.

The rearrangement links TRBV18 to TRBJ1-2; weak D call: TRBD1 (5 bases). CDR3 length: 16 amino acids. Germline assignment: CDR1 KGHSH and CDR2 LQKENI. Deletions cut 1 base from V and 7 bases from J, with 19 bases between. This CDR3 is CASSPQSLGLEFGYTF. The CDR3 DNA is TGTGCCAGCTCACCACAAAGTCTGGGGCTGGAGTTTGGCTACACCTTC.

The V call is TRBV6-1, the J call TRBJ2-1; the D gene is possibly TRBD1 (6 bases). The germline gives CDR1 MNHNS, CDR2 SASEGT. V was pared by 2 bases and J by 8 bases, with 16 bases between. The CDR3 is made up of 15 amino acids. The DNA of the CDR3 is TGTGCCAGCAGTGAATTTACAGGGTCCTTCGATGAGCAGTTCTTC. It encodes CASSEFTGSFDEQFF.

This sequence joins TRBV10-1 and TRBJ2-3; 9 bases fit TRBD1. Germline CDR1 reads WNHNN; CDR2 reads SYGVQD (reference sequence). The CDR3 is made up of 15 amino acids. The V segment lost 4 bases and the J segment 4 bases; nucleotides outside the gene matches: 6. This CDR3 is CASSALQGASDTQYF. CDR3 DNA: TGCGCCAGCAGTGCCTTACAGGGGGCCTCAGATACGCAGTATTTT.

The chain links TRBV6-4 to TRBJ2-1; D is possibly TRBD2 (6 bases). Germline V lookup: CDR1 MRHNA, CDR2 SNTAGT. The CDR3 is made up of 15 amino acids. The V gene lost 5 bases and the J gene lost 6 bases, with 17 bases spanning the gap. The chain's CDR3 is CASSQIPGEVNEQFF. CDR3 bases: TGTGCCAGCAGTCAAATACCGGGAGAAGTCAATGAGCAGTTCTTC.

CDR3 DNA: TGTGCCAGCAGGAGAGGAGCAAGCTCCTACGAGCAGTACTTC. Translating it yields CASRRGASSYEQYF. The V call is TRBV2, the J call TRBJ2-7; D uncertain. Germline-derived CDR1 and CDR2 are SNHLY and FYNNEI. V lost 6 bases and J 0 bases, leaving 12 bases between the germline ends. The CDR3 totals 14 residues.

A word on this clone: The same CDR3 also results from other DNA sequences found in this sample. This rearrangement joins TRBV5-6 to TRBJ1-3; the match to TRBD1 covers 9 bases. Germline values: CDR1 SGHDT, CDR2 YYEEEE. V was clipped by 7 bases and J by 4 bases; unmatched bases: 6. CDR3 length: 14 amino acids. The CDR3 loop reads CASRTGGSGNTIYF. The CDR3 bases are TGTGCCAGCCGTACAGGGGGCTCCGGAAACACCATATATTTT.

Regarding this clone: One junction end does not reproduce the germline sequence, and a read error may be involved. The chain joins TRBV5-1 to TRBJ1-5, with TRBD1 identical over 12 bases. The CDR3 covers 15 residues. Germline V gene data show CDR1 as SGHRS and CDR2 as YFSETQ. As DNA, the CDR3 is TGCGCCAGCAGCCCGGGGACAGGGGGCAACCAGCCCCAGCATTTT. It translates to CASSPGTGGNQPQHF.

CDR3 sequence reads: CASTRGGPYTEAFF. The CDR3 DNA follows: TGTGCCAGCACCCGGGGGGGGCCTTACACTGAAGCTTTCTTT. The genes are TRBV28 and TRBJ1-1, with D maybe TRBD1 (6 bases). CDR3 size: 14 residues. Germline CDR1 and CDR2: MDHEN and SYDVKM. Trimming left V 7 bases short and J 3 bases short, with 15 bases between.

The V gene is TRBV5-6, the J gene TRBJ2-3, with 7 bases aligning to TRBD1. The V segment lost 4 bases and the J segment 4 bases; nucleotides outside the gene matches: 9. Germline-derived CDR1 and CDR2 are SGHDT and YYEEEE. This CDR3 has 15 residues. In DNA, the CDR3 is TGTGCCAGCAGCCCGCGAGGGGGCGGCCCAGATACGCAGTATTTT. This codes for CASSPRGGGPDTQYF.

This clone has just one count. The chain employs TRBV2 and TRBJ1-5; D remains ambiguous. Germline CDR1 and CDR2: SNHLY and FYNNEI. Trimming shortened V by 7 bases and J by 0 bases, and 10 bases separated the two germline ends. The CDR3 totals 14 residues. Here the CDR3 DNA reads TGTGCCAGCACGGGGTCCCGTAGCAATCAGCCCCAGCATTTT. It specifies CASTGSRSNQPQHF. Full variable domain (outside the CDR3, taken from reference TRBV2 and TRBJ1-5): EPEVTQTPSHQVTQMGQEVILRCVPISNHLYFYWYRQILGQKVEFLVSFYNNEISEKSEIFDDQFSVERPDGSNFTLKIRSTKLEDSAMYFCASTGSRSNQPQHFGDGTRLSIL.

CDR3 loop: CASSPGGPSDTQYF. CDR3 sequence (DNA): TGTGCCAGCAGTCCGGGAGGGCCCTCAGATACGCAGTATTTT. The chain employs TRBV9 and TRBJ2-3; 8 positions agree with TRBD2. The CDR3 contains 14 residues. Per germline, CDR1 SGDLS and CDR2 YYNGEE. Germline trimming cut 5 bases from V and 4 bases from J; bases unmatched to any gene: 6.

This chain uses TRBV19 with TRBJ2-2; no clear D gene. Looked up from germline, CDR1 is LNHDA and CDR2 is SQIVND (reference sequence). The length of the CDR3 is 15 residues. V was cut by 5 bases and J by 3 bases, with 13 bases left in between. CDR3 in amino acids: CASSPRLEYTGELFF. In nucleotides, the CDR3 is TGTGCCAGTAGTCCCCGGTTGGAGTACACCGGGGAGCTGTTTTTT.

The chain employs TRBV28 and TRBJ2-5, with D possibly matching TRBD2 (6 bases). V was shortened by 3 bases and J by 2 bases, with 7 bases between the two germline ends. This CDR3 is 13 amino acids long. Germline assignment: CDR1 MDHEN and CDR2 SYDVKM. This CDR3 reads CASSFGGQETQYF. CDR3 nucleotides: TGTGCCAGCAGTTTTGGGGGGCAAGAGACCCAGTACTTC.

The chain recombines TRBV28 with TRBJ1-2, with 7 bases that match TRBD1. The CDR3 runs to 16 residues. The V gene's germline CDR1 is MDHEN and CDR2 SYDVKM. After removal of 5 bases from V and 4 bases from J, the junction contained 13 bases not matched to a gene. The CDR3, as DNA: TGTGCCAGCAGTCCACGTGACAGGGCAGGTGCCTATGGCTACACCTTC. It is translated as CASSPRDRAGAYGYTF.

The V and J genes are TRBV19 and TRBJ1-6; TRBD1 is a possible D gene (5 bases). The germline gives CDR1 LNHDA, CDR2 SQIVND (reference sequence). The CDR3 consists of 16 residues. The V end was cut by 6 bases, the J end by 0 bases, with 12 bases between. CDR3 nucleotides: TGTGCCAGTAGATCACAGGAGAGCTCCTATAATTCACCCCTCCACTTT. Encoded protein: CASRSQESSYNSPLHF.

The J gene is TRBJ2-2, the V gene TRBV4-1; 9 nucleotides align to TRBD1. CDR1 and CDR2 from the germline V gene are MGHRA and YSYEKL. The length of the CDR3 is 16 residues. V was pared by 1 base and J by 5 bases, with 5 bases of the junction left unmatched. The CDR3 bases are TGCGCCAGCAGCCAAGGAGGGACAGGGCGGACCGGGGAGCTGTTTTTT. Its protein product is CASSQGGTGRTGELFF.

V is TRBV7-6 and J is TRBJ2-2, with 12 positions matching TRBD2. Germline V gene data show CDR1 as SGHVS and CDR2 as FNYEAQ. The CDR3 has 17 residues. Trimming cost V 1 base and J 6 bases; bases outside gene matches: 6. In DNA, the CDR3 is TGTGCCAGCAGCTTAGAACTAGCGGGAGGAGTCGCCGGGGAGCTGTTTTTT. Residues: CASSLELAGGVAGELFF.

This clone occurred once. The chain joins TRBV28 to TRBJ2-7; TRBD2 matches 9 bases. The CDR3 consists of 16 residues. Germline V gives CDR1 MDHEN, CDR2 SYDVKM. V shed 6 bases and J 6 bases; nucleotides not matched to a gene: 15. The CDR3 sequence: CASRVTSGPNRIEQYF. DNA for the CDR3: TGTGCCAGCAGGGTTACTAGCGGGCCCAATCGTATCGAGCAGTACTTC.

This clone was found a few times. The rearrangement links TRBV10-3 to TRBJ2-3; 10 bases align to TRBD2. The trim removed 2 bases at V and 1 base at J, leaving 3 bases unmatched. CDR1 is ENHRY, CDR2 SYGVKD, per germline. This CDR3 region has 16 residues. In nucleotides, the CDR3 is TGTGCCATCAGTGAGACGGGGACTAGCGGCACAGATACGCAGTATTTT. It codes for CAISETGTSGTDTQYF.

The rearrangement uses TRBV2 and TRBJ1-2; 7 bases map to TRBD1. CDR1 and CDR2 (germline): SNHLY, FYNNEI. V trimming: 5 bases; J trimming: 6 bases; junction bases outside the gene matches: 9. There are 14 residues in the CDR3. The CDR3 reads CASSWAGGSDGYTF. CDR3 nucleotide sequence: TGTGCCAGCAGTTGGGCAGGGGGTTCGGATGGCTACACCTTC.

The chain has TRBV6-6 and TRBJ1-3, with D possibly being TRBD1 (6 bases). CDR1 is MNHNY, CDR2 SVGAGI, per germline (reference sequence). V was pared by 10 bases and J by 1 base, with 14 bases between. This CDR3 comprises 14 residues. The CDR3 region is CATDTGSSGNTIYF. CDR3 nucleotides: TGTGCCACCGACACAGGGTCTTCTGGAAACACCATATATTTT.

The DNA for the CDR3 is TGTGCCAGTAGTAGGGCGGGGGGACTATTGAACACTGAAGCTTTCTTT. Its translation: CASSRAGGLLNTEAFF. This chain connects TRBV19 to TRBJ1-1; D possibly corresponds to TRBD1 (5 bases). Germline loops: CDR1 LNHDA, CDR2 SQIVND (reference sequence). CDR3 size: 16 residues. V was cut by 4 bases and J by 0 bases, with 15 bases left in between.

This clone was seen once. The chain recombines TRBV28 with TRBJ2-7, with TRBD1 matching over 7 bases. The CDR3 has 14 residues. Germline V gives CDR1 MDHEN, CDR2 SYDVKM. V was clipped by 3 bases and J by 2 bases; unmatched bases: 4. CDR3 bases: TGTGCCAGCAGTTTGGGACAGAGCCCCTACGAGCAGTACTTC. Translating it yields CASSLGQSPYEQYF.